A single sample gave rise to the 14 T cell receptor beta chains below, sequenced in a study of cytomegalovirus exposure and HLA in healthy donors. The PCR ran on 60 Vbeta and 13 Jbeta primers. Data came from immunoSEQ multiplex PCR; TCRdb stores just in-frame clones and leaves some out. The data show about 210,000 clones, about 85% seen once. Material for sequencing was PBMCs. The source is a boy between 2 and 10 years old in good health and CMV-seronegative.

The rearrangement links TRBV6-6 to TRBJ2-7; D is possibly TRBD2 (6 bases). This CDR3 contains 16 residues. Germline V gives CDR1 MNHNY, CDR2 SVGAGI (reference sequence). V shed 2 bases and J shed 4 bases, with 18 bases lying between them. The CDR3 DNA is TGTGCCAGCAGTTACGAGGGGAGGCTCGCGGGGTACGAGCAGTACTTC. This sequence encodes CASSYEGRLAGYEQYF.

A single count supports this clone. CDR3 sequence reads: CASSPPSEGAYGYTF. DNA of the CDR3: TGTGCCAGCTCACCACCGTCCGAAGGAGCTTATGGCTACACCTTC. This rearrangement joins TRBV18 to TRBJ1-2, with D hard to call. The CDR3 contains 15 residues. V dropped 0 bases and J dropped 5 bases, with 13 bases sitting between them. CDR1 and CDR2 (germline): KGHSH, LQKENI.

The chain has TRBV28 and TRBJ1-1; perhaps TRBD1 as D (6 bases). The CDR3 totals 13 residues. V lost 5 bases, J lost 3 bases, and 10 bases lay in between. CDR1 MDHEN and CDR2 SYDVKM come from the germline V gene. The CDR3 reads CASSDAGDTEAFF. The CDR3 nucleotides read TGTGCCAGCAGTGATGCAGGGGACACTGAAGCTTTCTTT.

The gene calls are TRBV7-9 and TRBJ1-1; TRBD1 matches at 9 bases. Germline V gene data show CDR1 as SEHNR and CDR2 as FQNEAQ (reference sequence). This CDR3 spans 14 amino acids. V shed 5 bases and J 6 bases; nucleotides not matched to a gene: 7. The CDR3 protein is CASSPRTGVAEAFF. The CDR3 DNA is TGTGCCAGCAGCCCCCGGACAGGGGTAGCTGAAGCTTTCTTT.

This chain uses TRBV5-1 with TRBJ2-3, with D possibly TRBD2 on 6 matching bases. The CDR3 contains 15 residues. V lost 4 bases, J lost 1 base, and 13 bases lay in between. The germline V gene encodes CDR1 SGHRS and CDR2 YFSETQ. CDR3 in amino acids: CASSPGGVRTDTQYF. CDR3 in DNA: TGCGCCAGCAGCCCCGGAGGGGTTCGCACAGATACGCAGTATTTT.

This CDR3 is CASSFGGGGTEAFF. CDR3 DNA sequence: TGTGCCAGCAGTTTTGGGGGAGGGGGCACTGAAGCTTTCTTT. This chain connects TRBV28 to TRBJ1-1; tentatively, D is TRBD1 (6 bases). Germline CDR1 reads MDHEN; CDR2 reads SYDVKM. V was shortened by 3 bases and J by 4 bases, with 12 bases between the two germline ends. CDR3 length equals 14 residues.

This rearrangement joins TRBV5-1 to TRBJ2-3; 8 bases map to TRBD2. CDR1 is SGHRS, CDR2 YFSETQ, per germline. The CDR3 loop spans 15 amino acids. With V trimmed by 0 bases and J by 8 bases, 8 bases remained unmatched. The CDR3 here is CASSLAGREGGTQYF. CDR3 DNA: TGCGCCAGCAGCTTGGCGGGCCGGGAGGGAGGTACGCAGTATTTT.

The V gene is TRBV7-9, the J gene TRBJ2-3; TRBD2 agrees at 12 bases. This CDR3 contains 16 residues. CDR1 is SEHNR and CDR2 is FQNEAQ in the germline V gene (reference sequence). V was pared by 5 bases and J by 4 bases, with 7 bases of the junction left unmatched. In DNA form, the CDR3 reads TGTGCCAGCAGCCCCCGGACTAGCGGGGACGCAGATACGCAGTATTTT. Translating gives CASSPRTSGDADTQYF.

The chain couples TRBV4-1 to TRBJ2-2; 11 nucleotides match TRBD2. With 8 bases clipped from V and 7 bases from J, the junction kept 18 bases outside the gene matches. Germline V gene data show CDR1 as MGHRA and CDR2 as YSYEKL. The CDR3 is made up of 18 amino acids. CDR3: CASAPVIAGGPGGGELFF. Written as DNA, the CDR3 is TGCGCCAGCGCACCCGTGATAGCGGGAGGGCCAGGAGGCGGGGAGCTGTTTTTT.

This clone was detected once. The chain joins TRBV11-2 to TRBJ1-1, with 11 positions matching TRBD1. Germline V lookup: CDR1 SGHAT, CDR2 FQNNGV. CDR3 length: 14 amino acids. Losses at the gene ends were 2 bases for V and 11 bases for J; bases not matched to a gene: 7. CDR3 in DNA: TGTGCCAGCAGCTTAAGGGGACAGGGGGATGAGGCTTTCTTT. Protein product: CASSLRGQGDEAFF.

This chain uses TRBV4-2 with TRBJ2-7; no firm D call. This CDR3 contains 15 residues. The germline V and J ends were trimmed by 0 bases and 0 bases, with 9 bases remaining between them. Looked up from germline, CDR1 is LGHNA and CDR2 is YNFKEQ. The CDR3: CASSQDFRVSYEQYF. The CDR3 DNA reads as TGTGCCAGCAGCCAAGACTTTAGAGTCTCCTACGAGCAGTACTTC.

The gene calls are TRBV5-6 and TRBJ1-1; TRBD1 matches at 10 bases. V lost 4 bases, J lost 0 bases, and 12 bases stayed unmatched. CDR1 and CDR2 from the germline V gene are SGHDT and YYEEEE. This CDR3 spans 18 amino acids. The CDR3 spells CASSGRWDRGKVNTEAFF. The CDR3 DNA follows: TGTGCCAGCAGCGGACGGTGGGACAGGGGCAAGGTGAACACTGAAGCTTTCTTT.

The rearrangement uses TRBV5-6 and TRBJ2-7, with D possibly TRBD1 on 5 matching bases. With 7 bases removed from V and 0 bases from J, the gap between germline ends came to 14 bases. Germline V CDR1 and CDR2: SGHDT, YYEEEE. This CDR3 contains 14 residues. CDR3 residues: CASASGISSYEQYF. The CDR3 DNA follows: TGTGCCAGCGCGTCAGGGATTAGCTCCTACGAGCAGTACTTC.

The V call is TRBV2, the J call TRBJ1-1; possibly TRBD1 for D (6 bases). The CDR3 loop spans 16 amino acids. Germline V gives CDR1 SNHLY, CDR2 FYNNEI. V lost 6 bases to trimming and J lost 0 bases, with 17 bases between them. This CDR3 is CASRAPIQGLNTEAFF. The CDR3 coding sequence is TGTGCCAGCAGAGCACCCATACAGGGACTGAACACTGAAGCTTTCTTT.